A single sample is the source of the 9 T cell receptor beta chains below, sequenced in a study of human T cells and chemical hapten exposure. One entry per CDR3 protein results from TCRdb running MiXCR on the RACE reads. This sample has about 340,000 distinct CDR3 sequences; about 7% occur once, and the top ten carry about 8%. Time point indicated: patch test 1, 2 weeks after DPC sensitization. Specified treatment: therapeutic diphenylcyclopropenone sensitization with weekly scalp DPC. The sample here was whole blood, taken in connection with sensitization to the hapten diphenylcyclopropenone (DPC). The receptors come from a woman younger than 30 with alopecia areata. Some clones in this sample may be carry-over from other donors' samples.

This clonotype was counted between two and nine times. CDR3 coding DNA: TGTGCCAGCACCGACGGACTGAACACTGAAGCTTTCTTT. Its translation: CASTDGLNTEAFF. The V and J genes are TRBV25-1 and TRBJ1-1; D ambiguous. Trimming shortened V by 7 bases and J by 0 bases, and 9 bases separated the two germline ends. The CDR3 runs 13 residues. CDR1 MGHDK and CDR2 SYGVNS come from the germline V gene.

The sample holds many counts of this clonotype. The J gene is TRBJ2-4, the V gene TRBV7-2; 7 positions agree with TRBD1. The CDR3 has 14 residues. Looked up from germline, CDR1 is SGHTA and CDR2 is FQGNSA. V dropped 1 base and J dropped 9; count of bases not matched to a gene: 6. This CDR3 reads CASSLGQGLGIQYF. CDR3 nucleotides: TGTGCCAGCAGCTTAGGACAGGGTTTGGGCATTCAGTACTTC. The full variable domain, its missing parts supplied by reference TRBV7-2 and TRBJ2-4, is GAGVSQSPSNKVTEKGKDVELRCDPISGHTALYWYRQSLGQGLEFLIYFQGNSAPDKSGLPSDRFSAERTGGSVSTLTIQRTQQEDSAVYLCASSLGQGLGIQYFGAGTRLSVL.

This clonotype was seen many times. V gene TRBV12-3 or TRBV12-4 combines with J gene TRBJ2-4; TRBD1 is a possible D gene (5 bases). V was cut by 6 bases and J by 5 bases, with 8 bases left in between. The CDR3 is made up of 12 amino acids. The CDR3 here is CASRGPENIQYF. Written as DNA, the CDR3 is TGTGCCAGCAGGGGGCCGGAAAACATTCAGTACTTC.

This clonotype was recorded at least ten times. The chain couples TRBV6-6 to TRBJ2-1, with TRBD2 matching 7 bases. Trimming removed 6 bases from V and 2 bases from J; junction bases left unmatched: 1. CDR3 size: 13 residues. Germline values: CDR1 MNHNY, CDR2 SVGAGI (reference sequence). CDR3 loop: CASSGGTYNEQFF. The DNA for the CDR3 is TGTGCCAGCAGCGGGGGGACCTACAATGAGCAGTTCTTC.

This clonotype has ten or more counts. An end of the junction does not agree with germline; a read error may underlie this. The chain employs TRBV20-1 and TRBJ2-7, with TRBD2 matching 7 bases. The CDR3 is made up of 12 amino acids. Germline CDR1 reads DFQATT; CDR2 reads SNEGSKA (reference sequence). CDR3 nucleotides: TGCAGTGCCCCCGGGAGGTTCTACGGGCAGTACTTC. Translation: CSAPGRFYGQYF.

About this clonotype: A read error may be the cause here, since a much bigger clone is one base away. CDR3 amino acids: CAISEPTRYGNTMYF. CDR3 coding DNA: TGTGCCATCAGTGAGCCGACTAGGTACGGAAACACCATGTATTTT. The V call is TRBV10-3, the J call TRBJ1-3; no clear D gene. The CDR3 covers 15 residues. CDR1 is ENHRY and CDR2 is SYGVKD in the germline V gene.

V gene TRBV28 combines with J gene TRBJ2-7, with TRBD2 as a possible D gene (6 bases). V was trimmed by 4 bases and J by 0 bases, leaving 10 bases between them. CDR1 MDHEN and CDR2 SYDVKM come from the germline V gene. CDR3 length: 14 residues. CDR3 protein: CASSSTGLSYEQYF. For the CDR3, the DNA is TGTGCCAGCAGTTCCACGGGACTCTCCTACGAGCAGTACTTC.

This clonotype was seen a handful of times. This chain connects TRBV2 to TRBJ1-5, with TRBD1 identical over 9 bases. Germline-derived CDR1 and CDR2 are SNHLY and FYNNEI. With 4 bases clipped from V and 6 bases from J, the junction kept 4 bases outside the gene matches. The CDR3 sequence is 14 residues long. The CDR3: CASSGTGERQPQHF. The DNA for the CDR3 is TGTGCCAGCAGTGGGACAGGGGAACGTCAGCCCCAGCATTTT.

This clonotype was seen many times. The chain carries TRBV7-8 and TRBJ2-5, with TRBD1 matching 9 bases. This CDR3 is 13 amino acids long. Germline CDR1 reads SGHVS; CDR2 reads FQNEAQ. Trimming took 5 bases from V and 6 from J; bases not matched to a gene: 4. The CDR3 nucleotides read TGTGCCAGCAGCCCACAGGGGGCAAAGACCCAGTACTTC. This sequence encodes CASSPQGAKTQYF.